This TCR beta chain was documented in a study of blood T cell repertoires in COVID-19. Study-level information: The origin of the acute and convalescent COVID-19 samples was the United States, Italy and Spain.

CDR3 length: 15 residues. With 2 bases removed from V and 1 base from J, the gap between germline ends came to 6 bases. The germline CDR1 and CDR2 sequences are MNHNS and SASEGT. How the authors handled the data: Reference gene primer amplification in the assay estimated nucleated cell counts. TCRdb's table, derived via immunoSEQ multiplex PCR, lists solely in-frame clones and lacks some. D and trimming were read from the DNA, whereas the V and J calls and clone size are those reported in that table. The sample records roughly 140,000 clones, 65% to 85% being singletons. The sequence was obtained from a woman aged 50 to 60 with acute or convalescent COVID-19. The genes are TRBV6-1 and TRBJ1-6; D remains unclear. Specimen: peripheral blood. The CDR3 sequence is CASSERESYNSPLHF. Written as DNA, the CDR3 is TGTGCCAGCAGTGAAAGAGAATCCTATAATTCACCCCTCCACTTT.